Below, one T cell receptor (beta chain) is given with its context. The sample comes from a study of cytomegalovirus exposure and HLA in healthy donors. Study context: Among the approximately 370 donors who were genotyped, 81% fell in the genetic ancestry cluster that is associated with self-reported Caucasian donors.

The germline V gene has CDR1 SGHVS and CDR2 FQNEAQ. There are 14 residues in the CDR3. Trimming shortened V by 2 bases and J by 5 bases, and 10 bases separated the two germline ends. PCR employed 60 Vbeta and 13 Jbeta primers. Generated by immunoSEQ multiplex PCR, the TCRdb table keeps only in-frame clones and is missing some. The ten most abundant clones cover more than 3% of a sample with 35,000 to 45,000 clones. The V and J genes are TRBV7-8 and TRBJ2-1; tentatively, D is TRBD2 (6 bases). This TCR came from a woman younger than 45 in good health and CMV-seropositive. The sample consisted of PBMCs. This CDR3 reads CASSLTGSHNEQFF. CDR3 sequence (DNA): TGTGCCAGCAGCTTAACCGGGAGCCACAATGAGCAGTTCTTC. The entire variable domain, with the rest obtained from reference TRBV7-8 and TRBJ2-1, is as follows: GAGVSQSPRYKVAKRGQDVALRCDPISGHVSLFWYQQALGQGPEFLTYFQNEAQLDKSGLPSDRFFAERPEGSVSTLKIQRTQQEDSAVYLCASSLTGSHNEQFFGPGTRLTVL.